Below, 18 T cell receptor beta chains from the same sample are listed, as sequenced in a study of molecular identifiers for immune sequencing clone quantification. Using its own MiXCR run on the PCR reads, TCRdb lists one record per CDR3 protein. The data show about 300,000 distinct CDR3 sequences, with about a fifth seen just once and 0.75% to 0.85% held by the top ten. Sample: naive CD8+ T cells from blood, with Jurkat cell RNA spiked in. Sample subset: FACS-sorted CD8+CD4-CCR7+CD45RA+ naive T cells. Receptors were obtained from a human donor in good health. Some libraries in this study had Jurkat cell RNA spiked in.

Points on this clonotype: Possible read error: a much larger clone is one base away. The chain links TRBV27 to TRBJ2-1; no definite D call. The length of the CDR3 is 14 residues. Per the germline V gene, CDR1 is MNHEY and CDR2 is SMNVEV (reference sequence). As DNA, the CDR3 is TGTGCCAGCAGTTTATCGACCAAATACAATGAGCAGCTCTTC. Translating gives CASSLSTKYNEQLF.

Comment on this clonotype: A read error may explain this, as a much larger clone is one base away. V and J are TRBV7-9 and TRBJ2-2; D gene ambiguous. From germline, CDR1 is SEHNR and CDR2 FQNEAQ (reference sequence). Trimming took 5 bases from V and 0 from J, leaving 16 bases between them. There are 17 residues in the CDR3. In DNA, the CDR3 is TGTGCCAGCAGCCCGCCAGGAAGACAACCGAACACCGGGGAGCTGTTTTTT. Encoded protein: CASSPPGRQPNTGELFF. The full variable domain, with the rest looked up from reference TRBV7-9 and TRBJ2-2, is DTGVSQNPRHKITKRGQNVTFRCDPISEHNRLYWYRQTLGQGPEFLTYFQNEAQLEKSRLLSDRFSAERPKGSFSTLEIQRTEQGDSAMYLCASSPPGRQPNTGELFFGEGSRLTVL.

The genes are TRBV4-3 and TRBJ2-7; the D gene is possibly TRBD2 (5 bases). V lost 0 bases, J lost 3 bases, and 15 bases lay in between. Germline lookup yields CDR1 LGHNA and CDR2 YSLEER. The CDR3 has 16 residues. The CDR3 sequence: CASSQDYSPRDYEQYF. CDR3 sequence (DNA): TGCGCCAGCAGCCAAGATTATAGCCCCCGGGACTACGAGCAGTACTTC.

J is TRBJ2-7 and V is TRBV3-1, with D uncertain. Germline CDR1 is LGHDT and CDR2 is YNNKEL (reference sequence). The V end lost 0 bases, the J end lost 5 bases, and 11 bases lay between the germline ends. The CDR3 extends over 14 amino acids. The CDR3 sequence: CASSQDVRGDEQYF. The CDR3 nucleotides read TGTGCCAGCAGCCAAGATGTGCGTGGGGACGAGCAGTACTTC.

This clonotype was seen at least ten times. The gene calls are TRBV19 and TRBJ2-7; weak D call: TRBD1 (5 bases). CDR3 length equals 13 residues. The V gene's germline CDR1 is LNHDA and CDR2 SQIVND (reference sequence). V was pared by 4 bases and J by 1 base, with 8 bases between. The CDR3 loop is CASSNRISYEQYF. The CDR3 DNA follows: TGTGCCAGTAGTAACAGGATTTCCTACGAGCAGTACTTC.

The CDR3 DNA reads TGTGCCAGCAGTCCATTGACAGGGACTGAAGCTTTCTTT. As protein: CASSPLTGTEAFF. The rearrangement uses TRBV27 and TRBJ1-1; TRBD1 matches 7 bases. V lost 5 bases, J lost 5 bases, and 5 bases stayed unmatched. CDR1 is MNHEY, CDR2 SMNVEV, per germline (reference sequence). This CDR3 region has 13 residues.

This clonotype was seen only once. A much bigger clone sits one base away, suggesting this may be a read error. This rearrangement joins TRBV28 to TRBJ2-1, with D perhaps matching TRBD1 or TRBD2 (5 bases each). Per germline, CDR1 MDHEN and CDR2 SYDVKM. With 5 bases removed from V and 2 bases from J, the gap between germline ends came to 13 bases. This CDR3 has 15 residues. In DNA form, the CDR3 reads TGTGCCAGCAGTATCGGACGGGGCCCCTACAATGAGCAGTTCTTC. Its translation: CASSIGRGPYNEQFF.

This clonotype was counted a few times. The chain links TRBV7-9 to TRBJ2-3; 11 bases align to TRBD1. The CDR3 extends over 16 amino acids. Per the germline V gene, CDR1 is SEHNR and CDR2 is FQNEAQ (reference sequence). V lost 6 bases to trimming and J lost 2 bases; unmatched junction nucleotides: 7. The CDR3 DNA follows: TGTGCCAGCAGTGATCGGACAGGGGGCTCCACAGATACGCAGTATTTT. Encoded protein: CASSDRTGGSTDTQYF.

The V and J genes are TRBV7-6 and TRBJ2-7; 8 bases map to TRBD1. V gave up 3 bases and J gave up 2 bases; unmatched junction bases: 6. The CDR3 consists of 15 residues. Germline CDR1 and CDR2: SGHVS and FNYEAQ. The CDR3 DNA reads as TGTGCCAGCAGCTTGGGACAGGCCCCAGCCTACGAGCAGTACTTC. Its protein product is CASSLGQAPAYEQYF. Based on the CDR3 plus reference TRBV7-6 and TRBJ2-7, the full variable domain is GAGVSQSPRYKVTKRGQDVALRCDPISGHVSLYWYRQALGQGPEFLTYFNYEAQQDKSGLPNDRFSAERPEGSISTLTIQRTEQRDSAMYRCASSLGQAPAYEQYFGPGTRLTVT.

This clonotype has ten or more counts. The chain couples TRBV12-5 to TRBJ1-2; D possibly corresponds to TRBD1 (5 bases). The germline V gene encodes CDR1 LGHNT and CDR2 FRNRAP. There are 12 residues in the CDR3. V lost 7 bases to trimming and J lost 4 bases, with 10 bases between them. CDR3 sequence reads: CASDRRVYGYTF. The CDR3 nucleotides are TGTGCTAGTGACAGGAGAGTCTATGGCTACACCTTC.

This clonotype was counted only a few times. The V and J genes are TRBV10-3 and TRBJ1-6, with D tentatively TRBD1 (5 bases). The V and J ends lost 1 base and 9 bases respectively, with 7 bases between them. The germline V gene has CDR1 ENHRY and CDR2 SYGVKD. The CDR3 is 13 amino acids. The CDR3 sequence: CAISEWGRSPLHF. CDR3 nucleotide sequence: TGTGCCATCAGTGAGTGGGGACGTTCACCCCTCCACTTT.

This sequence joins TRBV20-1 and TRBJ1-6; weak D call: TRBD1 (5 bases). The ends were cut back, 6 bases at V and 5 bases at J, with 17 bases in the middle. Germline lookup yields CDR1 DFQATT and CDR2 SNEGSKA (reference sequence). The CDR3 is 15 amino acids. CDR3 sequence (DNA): TGCAGTGCCAGCGGGGGGAGCCTAAATAATTCACCCCTCCACTTT. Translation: CSASGGSLNNSPLHF.

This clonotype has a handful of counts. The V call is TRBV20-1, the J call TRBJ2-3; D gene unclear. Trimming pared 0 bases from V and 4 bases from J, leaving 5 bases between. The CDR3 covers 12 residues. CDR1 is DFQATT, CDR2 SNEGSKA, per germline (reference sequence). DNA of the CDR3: TGCAGTGCTAGAGAGTGGCCAGATACGCAGTATTTT. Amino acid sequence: CSAREWPDTQYF.

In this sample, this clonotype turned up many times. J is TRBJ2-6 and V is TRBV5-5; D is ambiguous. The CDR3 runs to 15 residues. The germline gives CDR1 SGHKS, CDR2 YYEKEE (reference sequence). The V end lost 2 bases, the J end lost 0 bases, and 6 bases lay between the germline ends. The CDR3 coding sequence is TGTGCCAGCAGCTTTGAGGTCTCTGGGGCCAACGTCCTGACTTTC. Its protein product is CASSFEVSGANVLTF.

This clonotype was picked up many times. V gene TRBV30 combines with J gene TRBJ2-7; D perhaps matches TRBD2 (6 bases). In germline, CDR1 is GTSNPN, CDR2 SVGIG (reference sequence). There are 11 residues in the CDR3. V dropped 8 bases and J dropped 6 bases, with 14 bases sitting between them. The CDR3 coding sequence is TGTGCCGGAGCCTTGGGGGGCGAGCAGTACTTC. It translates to CAGALGGEQYF.

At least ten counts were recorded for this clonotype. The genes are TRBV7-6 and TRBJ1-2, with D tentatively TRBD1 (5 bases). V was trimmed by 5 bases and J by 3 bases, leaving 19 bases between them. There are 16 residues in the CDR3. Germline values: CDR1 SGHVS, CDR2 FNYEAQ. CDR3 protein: CASSPEVEGADYGYTF. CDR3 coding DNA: TGTGCCAGCAGCCCCGAAGTTGAAGGGGCCGACTATGGCTACACCTTC.

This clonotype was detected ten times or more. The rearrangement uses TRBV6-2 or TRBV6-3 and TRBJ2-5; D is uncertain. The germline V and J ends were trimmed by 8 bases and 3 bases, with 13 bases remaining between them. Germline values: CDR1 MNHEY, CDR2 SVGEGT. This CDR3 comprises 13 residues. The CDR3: CASSYSIKETQYF. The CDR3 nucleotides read TGTGCCAGCTCTTATTCGATAAAAGAGACCCAGTACTTC.

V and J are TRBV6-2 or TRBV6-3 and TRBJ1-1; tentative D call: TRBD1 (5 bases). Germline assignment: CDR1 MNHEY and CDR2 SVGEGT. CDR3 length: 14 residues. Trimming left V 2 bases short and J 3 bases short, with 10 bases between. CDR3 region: CASSYGVGDTEAFF. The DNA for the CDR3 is TGTGCCAGCAGTTACGGGGTAGGGGACACTGAAGCTTTCTTT.